This T cell receptor (beta chain) was recovered during a study of shared T cell receptors in the human thymus. Produced via immunoSEQ multiplex PCR; TCRdb's table is partial and in-frame only. The table includes hundreds of thousands of clones, around 87% detected once. V was cut by 3 bases and J by 4 bases, with 5 bases left in between. Germline CDR1 and CDR2: DFQATT and SNEGSKA (reference sequence). The CDR3 has 11 amino acids. These data are also associated with another study on human thymus T cells. That source notes: What related research reported was that thymic repertoires overlapped highly among unrelated individuals.

The sequencing input was thymocytes. This chain uses TRBV20-1 with TRBJ2-3; D is uncertain. This receptor was identified in a boy younger than two with a congenital heart defect. CDR3 sequence: CSASGADTQYF. The CDR3 region has the DNA TGCAGTGCTAGTGGAGCAGATACGCAGTATTTT.